This is a list of T cell receptor beta chains from one sample in a study of beta chain features in type 1 diabetes. Profiling relied on immunoSEQ multiplex PCR, and the TCRdb table lists in-frame clones only, not all of them. The profile shows some 150,000 clones, 6.9% of them singletons. Sequencing input: central memory CD4+ T cells from blood. The receptor set was obtained from a woman younger than 45 in good health. Each CDR3 is given with its conserved first and last residue. The order of the fields is J gene, V gene, clone size, D gene, CDR3 length, CDR3 protein, CDR3 DNA. A D gene is named only where the DNA matches it firmly. Expanded clones are given a class, and other clones once, few, many or no size at all.

J: TRBJ2-1
V: TRBV7-8
size: few
D: TRBD1
length: 15
CDR3: CASSFGRGLGNEQFF
DNA: TGTGCCAGCAGCTTTGGCAGGGGGCTAGGTAATGAGCAGTTCTTC

J: TRBJ1-5
V: TRBV4-1
size: NA
D: NA
length: 15
CDR3: CASSDIGGGNQPQHF
DNA: TGCGCCAGCAGCGATATTGGGGGGGGTAATCAGCCCCAGCATTTT

J: TRBJ1-5
V: TRBV15
size: NA
D: NA
length: 15
CDR3: CATSRDLQGNQPQHF
DNA: TGTGCCACCAGCAGAGACCTTCAGGGGAATCAGCCCCAGCATTTT

J: TRBJ2-3
V: TRBV7-6
size: few
D: TRBD2
length: 18
CDR3: CASSLVPASGLSTDTQYF
DNA: TGTGCCAGCAGCTTAGTCCCGGCTAGCGGACTTAGCACAGATACGCAGTATTTT

J: TRBJ2-3
V: TRBV30
size: NA
D: NA
length: 13
CDR3: CAWNQGTPDTQYF
DNA: TGTGCCTGGAACCAGGGAACCCCAGATACGCAGTATTTT

J: TRBJ2-3
V: TRBV7-2
size: few
D: NA
length: 12
CDR3: CASSLSTDTQYF
DNA: TGTGCCAGCAGCCTCTCCACAGATACGCAGTATTTT

J: TRBJ2-3
V: TRBV5-1
size: few
D: NA
length: 14
CDR3: CASSLGQSTDTQYF
DNA: TGCGCCAGCAGCTTGGGACAGAGCACAGATACGCAGTATTTT

J: TRBJ2-7
V: TRBV2
size: NA
D: TRBD1
length: 12
CDR3: CASSRDSYEQYF
DNA: TGTGCCAGCAGTAGGGACAGCTACGAGCAGTACTTC

J: TRBJ2-5
V: TRBV5-1
size: NA
D: NA
length: 13
CDR3: CASSLQGQKTQYF
DNA: TGCGCCAGCAGCTTACAGGGCCAAAAGACCCAGTACTTC

J: TRBJ1-2
V: TRBV28
size: NA
D: NA
length: 17
CDR3: CASSPPKLTDTNYGYTF
DNA: TGTGCCAGCAGTCCTCCCAAATTGACAGACACTAACTATGGCTACACCTTC

J: TRBJ2-3
V: TRBV5-1
size: few
D: TRBD2
length: 15
CDR3: CASQLTGGGTDTQYF
DNA: TGCGCCAGCCAGCTCACGGGAGGGGGCACAGATACGCAGTATTTT

J: TRBJ2-5
V: TRBV5-1
size: NA
D: TRBD2
length: 15
CDR3: CASSGGLAGQETQYF
DNA: TGCGCCAGCAGCGGGGGACTAGCGGGCCAAGAGACCCAGTACTTC

J: TRBJ1-6
V: TRBV4-2
size: NA
D: TRBD1
length: 15
CDR3: CASNPGQGSNSPLHF
DNA: TGTGCCAGCAACCCGGGACAGGGTTCTAATTCACCCCTCCACTTT

J: TRBJ1-1
V: TRBV5-1
size: many
D: NA
length: 13
CDR3: CASSLGQATEAFF
DNA: TGCGCCAGCAGCTTGGGGCAGGCCACTGAAGCTTTCTTT

J: TRBJ2-1
V: TRBV7-9
size: few
D: TRBD2
length: 16
CDR3: CASSLQGAGGPIEQFF
DNA: TGTGCCAGCAGCCTCCAGGGAGCGGGAGGGCCTATTGAGCAGTTCTTC

J: TRBJ1-2
V: TRBV21-1
size: NA
D: NA
length: 14
CDR3: CASSNIGTEDGYTF
DNA: TGTGCCAGCAGCAATATAGGGACAGAAGATGGCTACACCTTC

J: TRBJ2-5
V: TRBV9
size: few
D: NA
length: 14
CDR3: CASSVEIGGETQYF
DNA: TGTGCCAGCAGCGTAGAGATTGGGGGGGAGACCCAGTACTTC

J: TRBJ1-1
V: TRBV6-6
size: many
D: NA
length: 13
CDR3: CASTLRVNTEAFF
DNA: TGTGCCAGCACCCTCCGGGTAAACACTGAAGCTTTCTTT

J: TRBJ2-3
V: TRBV4-2
size: few
D: TRBD2
length: 14
CDR3: CASSRSGATDTQYF
DNA: TGTGCCAGCAGCCGAAGCGGGGCGACAGATACGCAGTATTTT

J: TRBJ2-7
V: TRBV18
size: few
D: TRBD2
length: 13
CDR3: CASKTSGSYEQYF
DNA: TGTGCCAGCAAGACTAGCGGGAGCTACGAGCAGTACTTC

J: TRBJ2-7
V: TRBV30
size: few
D: TRBD2
length: 14
CDR3: CAWTWASGSYEQYF
DNA: TGTGCCTGGACCTGGGCTAGCGGCTCCTACGAGCAGTACTTC

J: TRBJ2-4
V: TRBV19
size: few
D: TRBD2
length: 17
CDR3: CASSRLAGGPPENIQYF
DNA: TGTGCCAGTAGTAGGCTCGCGGGAGGGCCGCCGGAAAACATTCAGTACTTC

J: TRBJ1-4
V: TRBV18
size: few
D: NA
length: 15
CDR3: CASSPRQAANEKLFF
DNA: TGTGCCAGCTCACCCAGACAGGCCGCTAATGAAAAACTGTTTTTT

J: TRBJ2-7
V: TRBV7-2
size: NA
D: NA
length: 15
CDR3: CASSLRPGVDYEQYF
DNA: TGTGCCAGCAGCTTACGCCCGGGAGTGGACTACGAGCAGTACTTC

J: TRBJ2-1
V: TRBV28
size: NA
D: NA
length: 13
CDR3: CASTTQGITEQFF
DNA: TGTGCCAGCACAACACAGGGTATTACTGAGCAGTTCTTC

J: TRBJ2-1
V: TRBV9
size: few
D: TRBD1
length: 17
CDR3: CASSSPARDSLYNEQFF
DNA: TGTGCCAGCAGCTCACCGGCCCGGGACAGCCTATACAATGAGCAGTTCTTC

J: TRBJ2-1
V: TRBV18
size: few
D: TRBD2
length: 17
CDR3: CASSPSGLAGGRNEQFF
DNA: TGTGCCAGCTCACCCTCGGGACTAGCGGGAGGTCGCAATGAGCAGTTCTTC

J: TRBJ1-5
V: TRBV19
size: NA
D: TRBD1
length: 14
CDR3: CASTPGTGDQPQHF
DNA: TGTGCCAGTACACCCGGGACAGGAGATCAGCCCCAGCATTTT

J: TRBJ1-1
V: TRBV7-9
size: NA
D: TRBD1
length: 18
CDR3: CASSYDYGTGDMNTEAFF
DNA: TGTGCCAGCAGCTACGACTATGGGACAGGGGATATGAACACTGAAGCTTTCTTT

J: TRBJ1-2
V: TRBV29-1
size: few
D: NA
length: 15
CDR3: CSVEGRAPGGNGYTF
DNA: TGCAGCGTTGAAGGCCGAGCTCCTGGGGGCAATGGCTACACCTTC

J: TRBJ2-1
V: TRBV30
size: few
D: TRBD1
length: 15
CDR3: CAWSRTGRKYNEQFF
DNA: TGTGCCTGGAGTCGGACAGGGCGGAAATACAATGAGCAGTTCTTC

J: TRBJ2-7
V: TRBV7-3
size: many
D: NA
length: 13
CDR3: CASSFSEGLEQYF
DNA: TGTGCCAGCAGCTTCAGCGAGGGTCTCGAGCAGTACTTC

J: TRBJ2-4
V: TRBV28
size: NA
D: TRBD1
length: 15
CDR3: CASSLQTGAWYIQYF
DNA: TGTGCCAGCAGTTTACAAACAGGGGCGTGGTACATTCAGTACTTC

J: TRBJ1-6
V: TRBV30
size: few
D: NA
length: 13
CDR3: CAWSRAYNSPLHF
DNA: TGTGCCTGGAGTCGGGCCTATAATTCACCCCTCCACTTT

J: TRBJ2-7
V: TRBV7-3
size: few
D: TRBD1
length: 15
CDR3: CASRKYGQGTYEQYF
DNA: TGTGCCAGCAGGAAGTACGGACAGGGAACCTACGAGCAGTACTTC

J: TRBJ2-1
V: TRBV27
size: NA
D: TRBD1
length: 16
CDR3: CASSLLWDRAYNEQFF
DNA: TGTGCCAGCAGTTTACTATGGGACAGAGCCTACAATGAGCAGTTCTTC

J: TRBJ2-5
V: TRBV4-3
size: NA
D: TRBD2
length: 18
CDR3: CASSQGGLAGGKTETQYF
DNA: TGCGCCAGCAGCCAAGGGGGACTAGCGGGAGGGAAGACAGAGACCCAGTACTTC

J: TRBJ2-5
V: TRBV15
size: few
D: TRBD2
length: 15
CDR3: CATSRDTSGTETQYF
DNA: TGTGCCACCAGCAGAGATACTAGCGGGACAGAGACCCAGTACTTC

J: TRBJ2-2
V: TRBV7-6
size: NA
D: NA
length: 15
CDR3: CASSPDDRWTGELFF
DNA: TGTGCCAGCAGCCCTGACGACAGATGGACCGGGGAGCTGTTTTTT

J: TRBJ2-1
V: TRBV7-9
size: few
D: NA
length: 15
CDR3: CASSRASAGYNEQFF
DNA: TGTGCCAGCAGCCGAGCAAGCGCGGGGTACAATGAGCAGTTCTTC

J: TRBJ2-1
V: TRBV5-1
size: few
D: TRBD2
length: 16
CDR3: CASSFTGTSLRNEQFF
DNA: TGCGCCAGCAGCTTCACCGGGACTAGCTTGCGCAATGAGCAGTTCTTC

J: TRBJ2-1
V: TRBV11-1
size: NA
D: NA
length: 13
CDR3: CASSSPSSNEQFF
DNA: TGTGCCAGCAGCTCCCCATCTAGCAATGAGCAGTTCTTC

J: TRBJ1-1
V: TRBV28
size: NA
D: NA
length: 13
CDR3: CASSATRQAEAFF
DNA: TGTGCCAGCAGTGCCACCCGACAGGCCGAAGCTTTCTTT

J: TRBJ1-1
V: TRBV5-4
size: NA
D: NA
length: 14
CDR3: CASSTGQTNTEAFF
DNA: TGTGCCAGCAGCACCGGACAGACGAACACTGAAGCTTTCTTT

J: TRBJ1-2
V: TRBV7-9
size: NA
D: NA
length: 17
CDR3: CASSLEGREASNYGYTF
DNA: TGTGCCAGCAGCTTAGAAGGTCGGGAAGCTTCTAACTATGGCTACACCTTC

J: TRBJ2-7
V: TRBV5-1
size: few
D: TRBD1
length: 14
CDR3: CASSLTGQAYEQYF
DNA: TGTGCCAGCAGCTTAACGGGACAGGCCTACGAGCAGTACTTC

J: TRBJ1-5
V: TRBV6-5
size: NA
D: TRBD1
length: 15
CDR3: CASGDRGYSNQPQHF
DNA: TGTGCCAGCGGCGACAGGGGTTATAGCAATCAGCCCCAGCATTTT

J: TRBJ2-3
V: TRBV14
size: NA
D: NA
length: 14
CDR3: CASSQELWTPTQYF
DNA: TGTGCCAGCAGCCAAGAGCTCTGGACTCCTACGCAGTATTTT

J: TRBJ2-1
V: TRBV7-8
size: NA
D: NA
length: 16
CDR3: CASSLRGSSSYNEQFF
DNA: TGTGCCAGCAGCTTAAGAGGCTCGAGCTCCTACAATGAGCAGTTCTTC

J: TRBJ1-2
V: TRBV7-2
size: few
D: NA
length: 14
CDR3: CASSLRRLSYGYTF
DNA: TGTGCCAGCAGCTTAAGGCGGCTCAGCTATGGCTACACCTTC